Listed here is a single TCR beta chain. V lost 4 bases and J lost 2, with 14 bases in between. CDR1 is SNHLY, CDR2 FYNNEI, per germline. The CDR3 is 15 amino acids. The data are from a study of blood T cell repertoires in COVID-19. Study as a whole: The samples span acute and convalescent COVID-19 from the United States, Italy and Spain. Sources were T cells, B-cell-depleted T cells, or PBMCs; the material itself was cDNA or gDNA.

Authors' data handling: Quantification of nucleated cells was approximated via reference gene primer amplification. Sequencing used immunoSEQ multiplex PCR; TCRdb keeps in-frame clones, though not all of them. V and J calls and clone size are given by that table; D and trimming were obtained from the DNA. This table holds about 170,000 clones, about 90% found once. Assignments of participants to cohorts depended upon their own reported clinical history. This TCR derives from a woman aged 45-59 years who had recovered from COVID-19. This chain links TRBV2 with TRBJ1-2, with D unresolved. The material sequenced was PBMCs or T cells enriched from blood (not recorded which). CDR3 nucleotides: TGTGCCAGCAGTGTGACGGCCGAGGCGAACTATGGCTACACCTTC. Its protein product is CASSVTAEANYGYTF.